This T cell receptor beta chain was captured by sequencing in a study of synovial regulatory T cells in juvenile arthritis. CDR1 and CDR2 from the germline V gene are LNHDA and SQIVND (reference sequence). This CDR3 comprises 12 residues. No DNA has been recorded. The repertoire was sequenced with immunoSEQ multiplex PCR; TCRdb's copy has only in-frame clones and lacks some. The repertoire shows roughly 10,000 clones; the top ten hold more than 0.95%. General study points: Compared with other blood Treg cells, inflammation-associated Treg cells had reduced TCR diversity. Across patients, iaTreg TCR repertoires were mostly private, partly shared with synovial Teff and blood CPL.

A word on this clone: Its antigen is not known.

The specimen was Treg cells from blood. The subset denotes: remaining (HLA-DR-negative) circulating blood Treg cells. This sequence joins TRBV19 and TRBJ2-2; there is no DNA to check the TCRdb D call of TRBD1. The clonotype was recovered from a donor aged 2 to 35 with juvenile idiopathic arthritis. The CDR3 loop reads CASTGVTGELFF.